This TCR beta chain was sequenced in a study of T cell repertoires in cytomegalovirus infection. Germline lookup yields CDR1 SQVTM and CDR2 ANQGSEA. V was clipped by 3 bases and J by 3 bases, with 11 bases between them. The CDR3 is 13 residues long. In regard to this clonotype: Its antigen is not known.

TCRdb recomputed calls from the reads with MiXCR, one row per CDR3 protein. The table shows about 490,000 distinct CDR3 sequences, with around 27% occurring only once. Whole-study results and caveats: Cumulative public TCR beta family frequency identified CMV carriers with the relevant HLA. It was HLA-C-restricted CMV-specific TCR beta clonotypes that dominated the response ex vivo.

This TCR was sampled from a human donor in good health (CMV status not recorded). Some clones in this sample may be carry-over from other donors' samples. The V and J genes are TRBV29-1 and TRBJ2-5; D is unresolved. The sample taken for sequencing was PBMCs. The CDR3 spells CSVDFGWEETQYF. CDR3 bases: TGCAGCGTTGATTTTGGCTGGGAAGAGACCCAGTACTTC.